This TCR beta chain was captured in a study of blood T cell repertoires in COVID-19. With 2 bases clipped from V and 2 bases from J, the junction kept 6 bases outside the gene matches. Germline V gene sequence: CDR1 MNHEY, CDR2 SVGAGI. The CDR3 extends over 16 amino acids. Repertoires were generated with immunoSEQ multiplex PCR, while TCRdb's copy carries only in-frame clones and drops some. The repertoire consists of 200,000 or so clones, with about nine tenths occurring once and the leading ten covering approximately 2.6%. Sequenced material: peripheral blood. The clonotype originates from a man aged 25 to 45 with COVID-19, enrolled during active disease. The chain employs TRBV6-5 and TRBJ2-7; 10 bases align to TRBD1. The CDR3 protein is CASSYPWTGGTYEQYF. CDR3 nucleotides: TGTGCCAGCAGTTACCCCTGGACAGGGGGTACCTACGAGCAGTACTTC.